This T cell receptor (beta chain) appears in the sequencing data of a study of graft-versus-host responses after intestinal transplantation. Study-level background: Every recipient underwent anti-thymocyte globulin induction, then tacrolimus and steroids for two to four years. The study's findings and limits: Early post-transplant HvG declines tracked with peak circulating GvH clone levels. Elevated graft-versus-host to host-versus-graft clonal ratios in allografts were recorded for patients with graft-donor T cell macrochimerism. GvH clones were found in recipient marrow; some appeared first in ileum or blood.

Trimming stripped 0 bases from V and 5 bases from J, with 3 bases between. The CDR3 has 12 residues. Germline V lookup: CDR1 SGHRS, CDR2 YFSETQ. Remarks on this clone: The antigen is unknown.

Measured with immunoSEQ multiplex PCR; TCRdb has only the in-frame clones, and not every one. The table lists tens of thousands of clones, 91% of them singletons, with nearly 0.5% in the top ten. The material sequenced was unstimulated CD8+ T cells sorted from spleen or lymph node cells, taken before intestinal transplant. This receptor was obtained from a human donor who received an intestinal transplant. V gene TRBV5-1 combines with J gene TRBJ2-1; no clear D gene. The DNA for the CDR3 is TGCGCCAGCAGCTTGGCCAACAATGAGCAGTTCTTC. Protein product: CASSLANNEQFF.